A selection of T cell receptor beta chains follows, all from one sample in a study of blood T cell repertoires in COVID-19. The protocol was immunoSEQ multiplex PCR, while the TCRdb copy is restricted to in-frame clones and leaves out a portion. The sample gives tens of thousands of clones, 89% of which show up once; around two fifths is in the top ten. Sequenced material: peripheral blood. These receptor sequences come from a woman aged 55-69 years with COVID-19, enrolled during active disease. The CDR3 runs from the conserved cysteine through the conserved F or W. The D gene is left open where the match is weak. Clone sizes are given selectively: once, few, many, or a class where the clone is expanded.

- | TRBJ2-1 | TRBV4-2 | - | CASSPDEPAGNEQFF | TGTGCCAGCAGCCCCGACGAGCCCGCAGGCAATGAGCAGTTCTTC
- | TRBJ2-1 | TRBV10-3 | - | CAISEGLPIANNEQFF | TGTGCCATCAGTGAGGGTCTCCCCATAGCTAACAATGAGCAGTTCTTC
- | TRBJ2-6 | TRBV7-8 | - | CASSRRVGGEYGANVLTF | TGTGCCAGCAGCCGACGGGTGGGGGGAGAGTATGGGGCCAACGTCCTGACTTTC
- | TRBJ2-1 | TRBV29-1 | - | CSVGRDSANNEQFF | TGCAGCGTTGGTCGGGACTCGGCCAACAATGAGCAGTTCTTC
- | TRBJ2-7 | TRBV4-1 | - | CASSHVMAQGTYEQYF | TGCGCCAGCAGCCATGTGATGGCCCAGGGAACCTACGAGCAGTACTTC
- | TRBJ2-3 | TRBV7-2 | TRBD2 | CASSSRLAGARVGDTQYF | TGTGCCAGCAGCTCCAGACTAGCGGGGGCCCGAGTGGGAGATACGCAGTATTTT
few | TRBJ2-4 | TRBV6-1 | - | CASSEAWPPGDIQYF | TGTGCCAGCAGTGAAGCGTGGCCCCCGGGGGACATTCAGTACTTC
- | TRBJ1-1 | TRBV4-1 | - | CASSRIQAPNTEAFF | TGCGCCAGCAGCCGAATCCAGGCACCGAACACTGAAGCTTTCTTT
- | TRBJ2-2 | TRBV15 | - | CATSRDEGRGNTGELFF | TGTGCCACCAGCAGAGACGAGGGGCGGGGAAACACCGGGGAGCTGTTTTTT
once | TRBJ2-2 | TRBV5-4 | - | CASSLVGGGELFF | TGTGCCAGCAGCTTGGTGGGGGGCGGGGAGCTGTTTTTT
- | TRBJ1-4 | TRBV19 | - | CASSTRQRPVEKLFF | TGTGCCAGTAGTACCCGGCAGCGGCCCGTGGAAAAACTGTTTTTT
- | TRBJ2-3 | TRBV25-1 | TRBD2 | CATTAGGAARQYF | TGTGCCACCACAGCGGGAGGGGCGGCGCGGCAGTATTTT
- | TRBJ2-2 | TRBV21-1 | - | CASSKLQLAGVTGELFF | TGTGCCAGCAGCAAATTACAACTAGCGGGGGTAACCGGGGAGCTGTTTTTT
once | TRBJ2-3 | TRBV9 | TRBD2 | CASSVGIAGTDTQYF | TGTGCCAGCAGCGTAGGTATAGCGGGGACAGATACGCAGTATTTT
- | TRBJ2-7 | TRBV7-9 | - | CASSLGGGFSSYEQYF | TGTGCCAGCAGCTTAGGTGGGGGGTTCTCCTCCTACGAGCAGTACTTC
- | TRBJ2-1 | TRBV5-1 | TRBD2 | CASSPFSGGTYNEQFF | TGCGCCAGCAGCCCTTTTAGCGGGGGCACCTACAATGAGCAGTTCTTC
- | TRBJ2-1 | TRBV19 | - | CASSMGAEQFF | TGTGCCAGTAGTATGGGGGCTGAGCAGTTCTTC
few | TRBJ2-2 | TRBV19 | - | CASSTQGWNTGELFF | TGTGCCAGTAGTACACAGGGCTGGAACACCGGGGAGCTGTTTTTT
- | TRBJ2-2 | TRBV5-8 | TRBD1 | CASIPGQGAYQNTGELFF | TGTGCCAGCATCCCGGGACAGGGGGCGTACCAGAACACCGGGGAGCTGTTTTTT
- | TRBJ1-6 | TRBV5-1 | - | CASSFRTPGGFGSNSPLHF | TGCGCCAGCAGCTTTAGGACGCCGGGAGGATTTGGGTCCAATTCACCCCTCCACTTT
- | TRBJ2-1 | TRBV10-2 | TRBD2 | CASRVGLAGGSSYNEQFF | TGCGCCAGCAGGGTCGGACTAGCGGGAGGGTCCTCCTACAATGAGCAGTTCTTC
- | TRBJ2-7 | TRBV7-9 | TRBD1 | CASSATGGGGYEQYF | TGTGCCAGCAGCGCCACAGGGGGCGGGGGTTACGAGCAGTACTTC
- | TRBJ1-4 | TRBV7-9 | - | CASSLSEKSNEKLFF | TGTGCCAGCAGCTTATCGGAGAAGAGTAATGAAAAACTGTTTTTT
- | TRBJ2-3 | TRBV11-3 | TRBD2 | CASSFKLWWGGSTDTQYF | TGTGCCAGCAGCTTCAAACTTTGGTGGGGAGGGAGCACAGATACGCAGTATTTT
- | TRBJ1-2 | TRBV19 | TRBD1 | CASSNIRDSSFFNYGYTF | TGTGCCAGTAGCAACATCCGGGACAGTTCTTTTTTTAACTATGGCTACACCTTC
- | TRBJ1-3 | TRBV7-2 | - | CASSIGQFSSGNTIYF | TGTGCCAGCAGCATCGGACAGTTCAGCTCTGGAAACACCATATATTTT
- | TRBJ1-5 | TRBV5-1 | TRBD1 | CASSPGGGQPQHF | TGCGCCAGCAGCCCAGGGGGCGGTCAGCCCCAGCATTTT
- | TRBJ1-2 | TRBV21-1 | - | CASSKAFNWSRHGYTF | TGTGCCAGCAGCAAAGCGTTTAACTGGAGCCGGCATGGCTACACCTTC
- | TRBJ1-1 | TRBV6-5 | TRBD1 | CASSFTTGEAFF | TGTGCCAGCAGTTTCACGACAGGGGAAGCTTTCTTT
- | TRBJ2-3 | TRBV10-1 | TRBD2 | CASQSGRARDTQYF | TGCGCCAGCCAGAGCGGGAGGGCCCGGGATACGCAGTATTTT
- | TRBJ2-1 | TRBV5-4 | - | CASSLAGRGSYNEQFF | TGTGCCAGCAGCTTGGCCGGAAGGGGCTCCTACAATGAGCAGTTCTTC
- | TRBJ2-1 | TRBV5-4 | - | CASSFGGAEQFF | TGTGCCAGCAGCTTCGGCGGGGCAGAGCAGTTCTTC
- | TRBJ2-6 | TRBV30 | - | CAWSTGSGANVLTF | TGTGCCTGGAGCACAGGGTCTGGGGCCAACGTCCTGACTTTC
once | TRBJ1-6 | TRBV5-4 | - | CASSLDRPQPNSPLHF | TGTGCCAGCAGCTTGGACAGACCTCAGCCTAATTCACCCCTCCACTTT
- | TRBJ1-3 | TRBV7-2 | - | CASSLIGSGNTIYF | TGTGCCAGCAGCTTAATAGGCAGCGGGAACACCATATATTTT
- | TRBJ1-3 | TRBV11-2 | - | CASSLVGPGNTIYF | TGTGCCAGCAGCTTAGTTGGGCCTGGAAACACCATATATTTT
- | TRBJ2-5 | TRBV3-1/TRBV3-2 | TRBD2 | CASSYRTSGRGETQYF | TGTGCCAGCAGCTACCGGACTAGCGGGAGAGGGGAGACCCAGTACTTC
- | TRBJ2-7 | TRBV5-5 | TRBD1 | CASSRGLGTVLYEQYF | TGTGCCAGCAGTCGGGGTCTGGGGACAGTTTTATACGAGCAGTACTTC
- | TRBJ2-1 | TRBV7-7 | - | CASSLTSSYNEQFF | TGTGCCAGCAGCTTAACGAGCTCCTACAATGAGCAGTTCTTC
- | TRBJ2-7 | TRBV5-1 | - | CASSFYGRWDEQYF | TGCGCCAGCAGCTTTTACGGGAGATGGGACGAGCAGTACTTC
- | TRBJ1-1 | TRBV3-1/TRBV3-2 | - | CASTSQGTNPEAFF | TGTGCCAGCACTTCTCAGGGGACGAACCCTGAAGCTTTCTTT
- | TRBJ1-1 | TRBV2 | TRBD1 | CASSDTSGTGAEAFF | TGTGCCAGCAGCGATACCTCCGGGACAGGTGCTGAAGCTTTCTTT
- | TRBJ2-5 | TRBV4-1 | TRBD2 | CASSPSGSETQYF | TGCGCCAGCAGCCCCAGCGGGAGTGAGACCCAGTACTTC
- | TRBJ2-3 | TRBV6-6 | TRBD2 | CASSRTSGAGADTQYF | TGTGCCAGCAGTCGGACTAGCGGTGCGGGGGCAGATACGCAGTATTTT
- | TRBJ1-3 | TRBV18 | - | CASSLQRNSGNTIYF | TGTGCCAGCTCACTACAGCGGAACTCTGGAAACACCATATATTTT
- | TRBJ1-1 | TRBV6-2/TRBV6-3 | - | CASSQNMEAFF | TGTGCCAGCAGCCAAAACATGGAAGCTTTCTTT
- | TRBJ1-5 | TRBV4-1 | TRBD1 | CASSQGIAGGYQPQHF | TGCGCCAGCAGCCAAGGCATCGCAGGGGGATATCAGCCCCAGCATTTT
- | TRBJ2-4 | TRBV27 | - | CASSFAQGWIQYF | TGTGCCAGCAGTTTCGCCCAGGGATGGATTCAGTACTTC
- | TRBJ2-7 | TRBV6-2/TRBV6-3 | TRBD1 | CASSYPSGQGPFEQYF | TGTGCCAGCAGTTACCCCTCAGGACAGGGGCCTTTCGAGCAGTACTTC
- | TRBJ1-1 | TRBV6-5 | - | CASSYGRVTEAFF | TGTGCCAGCAGTTACGGCAGGGTGACTGAAGCTTTCTTT
- | TRBJ1-2 | TRBV5-6 | TRBD1 | CASSLYTGQGPWGYGYTF | TGTGCCAGCAGCTTGTACACGGGACAGGGGCCCTGGGGCTATGGCTACACCTTC
- | TRBJ1-4 | TRBV5-6 | TRBD1 | CASSLPQGQGANEKLFF | TGTGCCAGCAGCTTGCCCCAAGGACAGGGTGCTAATGAAAAACTGTTTTTT